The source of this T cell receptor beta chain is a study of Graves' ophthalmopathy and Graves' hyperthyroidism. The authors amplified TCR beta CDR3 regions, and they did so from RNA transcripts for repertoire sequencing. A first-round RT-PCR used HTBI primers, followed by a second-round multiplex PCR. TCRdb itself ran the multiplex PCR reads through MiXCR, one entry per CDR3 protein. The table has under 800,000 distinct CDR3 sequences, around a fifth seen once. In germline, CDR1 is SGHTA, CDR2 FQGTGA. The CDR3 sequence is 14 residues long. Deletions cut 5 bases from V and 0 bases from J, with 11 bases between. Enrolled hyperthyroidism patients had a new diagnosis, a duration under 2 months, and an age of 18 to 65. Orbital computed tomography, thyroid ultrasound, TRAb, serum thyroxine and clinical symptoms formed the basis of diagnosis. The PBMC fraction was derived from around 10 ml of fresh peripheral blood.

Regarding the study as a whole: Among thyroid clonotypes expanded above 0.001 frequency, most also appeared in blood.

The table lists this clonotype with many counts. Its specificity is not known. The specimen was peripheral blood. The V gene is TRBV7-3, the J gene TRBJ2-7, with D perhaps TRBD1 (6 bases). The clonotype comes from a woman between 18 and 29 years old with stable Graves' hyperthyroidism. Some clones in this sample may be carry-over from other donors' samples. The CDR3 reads CASSKDSTSYEQYF. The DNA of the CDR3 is TGTGCCAGCAGCAAGGACAGTACCTCCTACGAGCAGTACTTC. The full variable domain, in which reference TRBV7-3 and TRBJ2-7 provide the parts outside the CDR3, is GAGVSQTPSNKVTEKGKYVELRCDPISGHTALYWYRQSLGQGPEFLIYFQGTGAADDSGLPNDRFFAVRPEGSVSTLKIQRTERGDSAVYLCASSKDSTSYEQYFGPGTRLTVT.